A selection of T cell receptor beta chains follows, all from one sample in a study of cytomegalovirus exposure and HLA in healthy donors. Only in-frame clones appear in the TCRdb table, and some are missing; sequencing was by immunoSEQ multiplex PCR. The table has 150,000 or so clones, about 74% seen once. The sequencing input was PBMCs. Every receptor here comes from a male donor in good health and CMV-seronegative. The CDR3 runs from the conserved cysteine through the conserved F or W. Each record gives: V gene, clone size, D gene, J gene, CDR3 protein, CDR3 DNA. D genes are given only for firm matches. The listing skips clone size in some rows; elsewhere it reads once, few, many or a size class.

v_call: TRBV9; clone_size: few; d_call: .; j_call: TRBJ2-3; cdr3_aa: CASSVAVADTQYF; cdr3_nt: TGTGCCAGCAGCGTAGCAGTGGCAGATACGCAGTATTTT
v_call: TRBV12-2; clone_size: .; d_call: .; j_call: TRBJ2-1; cdr3_aa: CASRLRDEREGPCYNEQFF; cdr3_nt: TGTGCAAGTCGCTTACGAGACGAGCGGGAGGGCCCCTGCTACAATGAGCAGTTCTTC
v_call: TRBV7-9; clone_size: .; d_call: TRBD2; j_call: TRBJ2-5; cdr3_aa: CASSPRGGRETQYF; cdr3_nt: TGTGCCAGCAGCCCACGGGGGGGCCGAGAGACCCAGTACTTC
v_call: TRBV5-4; clone_size: once; d_call: TRBD1; j_call: TRBJ1-4; cdr3_aa: CASSPSTGQGEEKLFF; cdr3_nt: TGTGCCAGCAGCCCTAGCACGGGACAGGGGGAGGAAAAACTGTTTTTT
v_call: TRBV4-1; clone_size: .; d_call: .; j_call: TRBJ2-7; cdr3_aa: CASSQPYGEQYF; cdr3_nt: TGCGCCAGCAGCCAACCTTACGGTGAGCAGTACTTC
v_call: TRBV10-3; clone_size: .; d_call: .; j_call: TRBJ2-7; cdr3_aa: CAISDTYEQYF; cdr3_nt: TGTGCCATCAGCGACACCTACGAGCAGTACTTC
v_call: TRBV5-6; clone_size: .; d_call: TRBD1; j_call: TRBJ1-2; cdr3_aa: CASSSGTDTDRTF; cdr3_nt: TGTGCCAGCAGCTCCGGGACAGACACGGATAGGACCTTC
v_call: TRBV28; clone_size: .; d_call: TRBD2; j_call: TRBJ2-3; cdr3_aa: CASSLWWTSGSTDTQYF; cdr3_nt: TGTGCCAGCAGTTTATGGTGGACTAGCGGGAGCACAGATACGCAGTATTTT
v_call: TRBV5-4; clone_size: .; d_call: TRBD2; j_call: TRBJ2-2; cdr3_aa: CASRDIAGEWNTGELFF; cdr3_nt: TGTGCCAGCAGGGATATAGCGGGAGAGTGGAACACCGGGGAGCTGTTTTTT
v_call: TRBV27; clone_size: .; d_call: TRBD1; j_call: TRBJ2-2; cdr3_aa: CASSLGQGARTGELFF; cdr3_nt: TGTGCCAGCAGTTTAGGACAGGGGGCGAGAACCGGGGAGCTGTTTTTT
v_call: TRBV5-4; clone_size: few; d_call: TRBD1; j_call: TRBJ1-4; cdr3_aa: CASSLGQNEKLFF; cdr3_nt: TGTGCCAGCAGCCTGGGACAGAATGAAAAACTGTTTTTT
v_call: TRBV18; clone_size: .; d_call: .; j_call: TRBJ1-3; cdr3_aa: CASSPGHGVGNTIYF; cdr3_nt: TGTGCCAGCTCACCAGGACACGGAGTAGGAAACACCATATATTTT
v_call: TRBV2; clone_size: .; d_call: TRBD1; j_call: TRBJ1-2; cdr3_aa: CASSTYGTGADGYTF; cdr3_nt: TGTGCCAGCAGTACGTACGGGACAGGGGCCGATGGCTACACCTTC
v_call: TRBV4-3; clone_size: .; d_call: .; j_call: TRBJ2-7; cdr3_aa: CASSPGRTGPYEQYF; cdr3_nt: TGCGCCAGCAGCCCAGGGAGGACAGGACCCTACGAGCAGTACTTC
v_call: TRBV29-1; clone_size: few; d_call: .; j_call: TRBJ2-2; cdr3_aa: CSVEGDSGGSPPGELFF; cdr3_nt: TGCAGCGTTGAAGGGGATAGCGGAGGCAGCCCTCCCGGGGAGCTGTTTTTT
v_call: TRBV28; clone_size: .; d_call: .; j_call: TRBJ2-5; cdr3_aa: CASRGIQETQYF; cdr3_nt: TGTGCCAGCCGAGGGATCCAAGAGACCCAGTACTTC
v_call: TRBV28; clone_size: .; d_call: .; j_call: TRBJ1-1; cdr3_aa: CASPGGVSDTEAFF; cdr3_nt: TGTGCCAGCCCCGGTGGTGTGAGTGACACTGAAGCTTTCTTT
v_call: TRBV2; clone_size: .; d_call: TRBD2; j_call: TRBJ2-6; cdr3_aa: CASRKGGAYGANVLTF; cdr3_nt: TGTGCCAGCAGGAAGGGAGGGGCGTACGGGGCCAACGTCCTGACTTTC